This T cell receptor (beta chain) appears in the sequencing data of a study of T cells in Graves' hyperthyroidism and ophthalmopathy. Template material for amplifying TCR beta CDR3 regions consisted of RNA transcripts. TCR CDR3 regions were first amplified by RT-PCR with HTBI primers. TCRdb reanalysed the multiplex PCR reads using MiXCR and keeps one entry per CDR3 protein. Found here are 700,000 or so distinct CDR3 sequences, roughly 15% of them singletons; the top ten hold around 7.7%. The CDR3 sequence is 15 residues long. V lost 5 bases to trimming and J lost 6 bases; unmatched junction nucleotides: 5. Germline V CDR1 and CDR2: SGHTA, FQGTGA. This clonotype appeared many times.

This chain links TRBV7-3 with TRBJ2-1, with TRBD2 matching over 12 bases. Sequenced: blood. The receptor's source is a man between 18 and 35 years old with Graves' hyperthyroidism. The CDR3 DNA reads TGTGCCAGCAGCCTTGGACTAGCGGGGCTCAATGAGCAGTTCTTC. Its translation: CASSLGLAGLNEQFF.